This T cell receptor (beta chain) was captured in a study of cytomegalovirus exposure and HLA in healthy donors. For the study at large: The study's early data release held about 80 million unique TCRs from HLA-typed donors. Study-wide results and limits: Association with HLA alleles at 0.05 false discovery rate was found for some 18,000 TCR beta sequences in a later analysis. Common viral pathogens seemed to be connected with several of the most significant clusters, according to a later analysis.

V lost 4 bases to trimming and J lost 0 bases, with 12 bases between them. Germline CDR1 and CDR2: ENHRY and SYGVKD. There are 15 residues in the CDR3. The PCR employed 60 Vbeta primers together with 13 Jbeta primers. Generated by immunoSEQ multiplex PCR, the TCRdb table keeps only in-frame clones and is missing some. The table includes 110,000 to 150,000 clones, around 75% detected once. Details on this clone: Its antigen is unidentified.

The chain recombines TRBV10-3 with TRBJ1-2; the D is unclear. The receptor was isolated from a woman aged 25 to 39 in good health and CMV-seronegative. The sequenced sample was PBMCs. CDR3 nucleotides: TGTGCCATCAGTGTCGTGAGGTTGGCTAACTATGGCTACACCTTC. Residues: CAISVVRLANYGYTF.